This T cell receptor beta chain stems from a study of T cell responses to AZD1222 COVID-19 vaccine. The V end lost 6 bases, the J end lost 4 bases, and 10 bases lay between the germline ends. The CDR3 spans 13 residues. Measured with immunoSEQ multiplex PCR; TCRdb has only the in-frame clones, and not every one. The repertoire includes around 56,000 clones, about 89% of them detected once, and 14% sits in the top ten. The source of this sequence is an adult who received the AZD1222 COVID-19 vaccine. The chain employs TRBV12-3 or TRBV12-4 and TRBJ1-3, with a weak D call TRBD1 (6 bases). This specimen consisted of peripheral blood, obtained 28 days after the second AZD1222 dose. The CDR3, as DNA: TGTGCCAGCAGCCGACAGGAGGGAAACACCATATATTTT. Its protein is CASSRQEGNTIYF.